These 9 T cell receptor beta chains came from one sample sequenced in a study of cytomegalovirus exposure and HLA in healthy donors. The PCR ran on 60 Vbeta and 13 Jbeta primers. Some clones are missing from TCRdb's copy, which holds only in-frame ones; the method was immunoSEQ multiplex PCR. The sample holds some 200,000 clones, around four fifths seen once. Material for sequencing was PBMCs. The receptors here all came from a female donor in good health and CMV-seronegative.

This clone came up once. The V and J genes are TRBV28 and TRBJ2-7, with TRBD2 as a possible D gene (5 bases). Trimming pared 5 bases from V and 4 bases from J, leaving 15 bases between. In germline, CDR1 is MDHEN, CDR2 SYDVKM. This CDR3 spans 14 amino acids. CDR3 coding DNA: TGTGCCAGCAGTCTTATCGCGGGCCGGTACGAGCAGTACTTC. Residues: CASSLIAGRYEQYF.

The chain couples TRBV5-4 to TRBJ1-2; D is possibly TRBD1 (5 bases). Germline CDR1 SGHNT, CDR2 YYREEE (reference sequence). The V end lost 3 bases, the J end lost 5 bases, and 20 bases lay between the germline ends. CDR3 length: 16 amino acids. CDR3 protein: CASSSAVGAGYYGYTF. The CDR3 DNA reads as TGTGCCAGCAGCTCCGCGGTAGGGGCCGGTTATTATGGCTACACCTTC.

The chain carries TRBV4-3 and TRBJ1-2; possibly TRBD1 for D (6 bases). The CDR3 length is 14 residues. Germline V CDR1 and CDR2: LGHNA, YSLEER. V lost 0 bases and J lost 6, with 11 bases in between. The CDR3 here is CASSQEQGSHGYTF. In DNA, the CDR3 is TGCGCCAGCAGCCAAGAACAGGGATCGCATGGCTACACCTTC.

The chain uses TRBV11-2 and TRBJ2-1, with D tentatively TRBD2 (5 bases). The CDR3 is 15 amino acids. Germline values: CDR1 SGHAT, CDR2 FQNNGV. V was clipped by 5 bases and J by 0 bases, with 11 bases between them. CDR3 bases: TGTGCCAGCAGCCGCCGGACTCCCTCCTACAATGAGCAGTTCTTC. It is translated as CASSRRTPSYNEQFF.

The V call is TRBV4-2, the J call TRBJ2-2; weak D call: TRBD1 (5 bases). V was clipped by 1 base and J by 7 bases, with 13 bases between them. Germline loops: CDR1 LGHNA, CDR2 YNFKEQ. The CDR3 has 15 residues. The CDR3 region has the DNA TGTGCCAGCAGCCAAGTGTCCAGGGATTACGGGGAGCTGTTTTTT. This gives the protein CASSQVSRDYGELFF.

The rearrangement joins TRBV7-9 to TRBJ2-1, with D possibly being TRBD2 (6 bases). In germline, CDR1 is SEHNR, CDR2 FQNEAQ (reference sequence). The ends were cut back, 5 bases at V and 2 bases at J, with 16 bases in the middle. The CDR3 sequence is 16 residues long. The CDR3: CASSPLAVSTYNEQFF. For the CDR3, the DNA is TGTGCCAGCAGCCCCTTAGCGGTCTCTACCTACAATGAGCAGTTCTTC.

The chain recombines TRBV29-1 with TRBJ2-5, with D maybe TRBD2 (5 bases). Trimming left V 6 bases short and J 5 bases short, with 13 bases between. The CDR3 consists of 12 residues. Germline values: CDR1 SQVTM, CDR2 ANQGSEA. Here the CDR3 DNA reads TGCAGCGTCCCCTTCGGCGGGGAGACCCAGTACTTC. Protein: CSVPFGGETQYF.

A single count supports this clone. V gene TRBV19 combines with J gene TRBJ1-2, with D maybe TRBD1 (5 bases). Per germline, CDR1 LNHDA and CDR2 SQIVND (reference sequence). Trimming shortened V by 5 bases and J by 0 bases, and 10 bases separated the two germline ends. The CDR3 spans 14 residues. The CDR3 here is CASSAARANYGYTF. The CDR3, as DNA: TGTGCCAGTAGTGCCGCCAGGGCTAACTATGGCTACACCTTC. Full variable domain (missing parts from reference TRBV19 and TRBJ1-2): DGGITQSPKYLFRKEGQNVTLSCEQNLNHDAMYWYRQDPGQGLRLIYYSQIVNDFQKGDIAEGYSVSREKKESFPLTVTSAQKNPTAFYLCASSAARANYGYTFGSGTRLTVV.

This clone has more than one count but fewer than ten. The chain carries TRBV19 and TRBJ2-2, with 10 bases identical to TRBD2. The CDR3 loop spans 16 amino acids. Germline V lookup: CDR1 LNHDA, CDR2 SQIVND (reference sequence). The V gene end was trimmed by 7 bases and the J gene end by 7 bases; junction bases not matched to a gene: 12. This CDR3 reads CASKVALAGSGGELFF. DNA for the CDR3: TGTGCCAGTAAGGTGGCACTAGCGGGGTCTGGCGGGGAGCTGTTTTTT.